The next 15 T cell receptor beta chains were all read from a single sample in a study of CD8+ T cells in alopecia areata. Reverse transcription of extracted RNA yielded cDNA, which provided the sequencing template. Method: immunoSEQ multiplex PCR; TCRdb's copy keeps in-frame clones and lacks some. Of roughly 190,000 clones in the sample, around three fifths were seen once. Specified treatment: oral pan-JAK inhibitor, 5-10 mg twice daily. The material was CD4+ T cells sorted from blood, obtained around week 49, from a patient treated with tofacitinib. The receptors here all came from a human donor with alopecia areata.

The gene calls are TRBV10-1 and TRBJ1-1; D remains unclear. With 4 bases removed from V and 4 bases from J, the gap between germline ends came to 10 bases. Germline CDR1 reads WNHNN; CDR2 reads SYGVQD (reference sequence). CDR3 length equals 13 residues. The CDR3: CASSAVWGTEAFF. In nucleotides, the CDR3 is TGCGCCAGCAGTGCCGTGTGGGGCACTGAAGCTTTCTTT.

This chain links TRBV29-1 with TRBJ1-2; 12 bases are shared with TRBD1. Per germline, CDR1 SQVTM and CDR2 ANQGSEA. CDR3 size: 15 residues. V was clipped by 4 bases and J by 6 bases; unmatched bases: 9. The CDR3 bases are TGCAGCGTTGCAGGTGGGACAGGGGGCGCGAATGGCTACACCTTC. Amino acids: CSVAGGTGGANGYTF.

The chain uses TRBV12-5 and TRBJ1-1; possibly TRBD1 for D (5 bases). From germline, CDR1 is LGHNT and CDR2 FRNRAP. The V end was cut by 7 bases, the J end by 7 bases, with 16 bases between. CDR3 length: 13 amino acids. CDR3 nucleotides: TGTGCTAGTGCCCTGAGTGGAGGGGTTGAAGCTTTCTTT. Its protein is CASALSGGVEAFF.

The chain carries TRBV18 and TRBJ2-5; 12 bases are a match to TRBD2. Per germline, CDR1 KGHSH and CDR2 LQKENI. CDR3 length: 19 residues. V gave up 1 base and J gave up 1 base; unmatched junction bases: 10. CDR3 bases: TGTGCCAGCTCACCACTTACCTCGACTAGCGGGGGACTCCAAGAGACCCAGTACTTC. Encoded protein: CASSPLTSTSGGLQETQYF.

J is TRBJ1-1 and V is TRBV29-1; D is uncertain. Germline V gives CDR1 SQVTM, CDR2 ANQGSEA. The germline V and J ends were trimmed by 4 bases and 1 base, with 7 bases remaining between them. CDR3 length: 12 residues. The CDR3 sequence is CSVVTANTEAFF. The CDR3 DNA reads as TGCAGCGTTGTAACAGCGAACACTGAAGCTTTCTTT.

V gene TRBV29-1 combines with J gene TRBJ1-2; D is uncertain. Germline V gives CDR1 SQVTM, CDR2 ANQGSEA. The CDR3 length is 10 residues. The V gene lost 4 bases and the J gene lost 0 bases, with 0 bases spanning the gap. CDR3 DNA sequence: TGCAGCGTTGCTAACTATGGCTACACCTTC. Protein: CSVANYGYTF.

This clone was observed a few times. The CDR3 DNA reads as TGCAGCGTCTTGGCCCCTGGACAGGAGAACTATGGCTACACCTTC. Its protein is CSVLAPGQENYGYTF. This rearrangement joins TRBV29-1 to TRBJ1-2; 7 bases are a match to TRBD1. After removal of 6 bases from V and 2 bases from J, the junction contained 12 bases not matched to a gene. Germline loops: CDR1 SQVTM, CDR2 ANQGSEA. The length of the CDR3 is 15 residues.

This clone came up once. The chain couples TRBV6-1 to TRBJ2-7; D gene uncertain. This CDR3 is built from 12 residues. Germline V gives CDR1 MNHNS, CDR2 SASEGT. Trimming took off 10 bases at V and 2 bases at J, with 12 bases between the two ends. The CDR3 loop is CATLTPPYEQYF. For the CDR3, the DNA is TGTGCCACCTTAACCCCTCCCTACGAGCAGTACTTC.

J is TRBJ2-7 and V is TRBV2; D is tentatively TRBD1 or TRBD2 (5 bases each). The V and J ends lost 7 bases and 8 bases respectively, with 15 bases between them. The CDR3 consists of 12 residues. Germline CDR1 SNHLY, CDR2 FYNNEI. This chain's CDR3 is CASTGTAKQQYF. In DNA, the CDR3 is TGTGCCAGCACCGGGACCGCGAAACAGCAGTACTTC.

J is TRBJ1-2 and V is TRBV28, with 7 bases matching TRBD1. J was trimmed by 4 bases and V by 5 bases; bases with no gene match: 10. CDR1 and CDR2 from the germline V gene are MDHEN and SYDVKM. This CDR3 is built from 15 residues. The CDR3 reads CASSPPARGLYGYTF. The DNA of the CDR3 is TGTGCCAGCAGTCCCCCCGCGAGGGGGCTCTATGGCTACACCTTC.

This clone came up a few times. DNA for the CDR3: TGTGCCAGCAGCGCTGCTACCGGGGAGCTGTTTTTT. Residues: CASSAATGELFF. This rearrangement joins TRBV13 to TRBJ2-2; D unresolved. The CDR3 is made up of 12 amino acids. Germline values: CDR1 PRHDT, CDR2 FYEKMQ (reference sequence). V lost 5 bases to trimming and J lost 5 bases, with 6 bases between them.

This clone was observed a handful of times. The J gene is TRBJ2-1, the V gene TRBV19, with D tentatively TRBD1 (5 bases). This CDR3 spans 14 amino acids. The V end lost 5 bases, the J end lost 8 bases, and 16 bases lay between the germline ends. Germline V CDR1 and CDR2: LNHDA, SQIVND (reference sequence). The CDR3 DNA reads as TGTGCCAGTAGTCTCGGACACGTCCGGGATGAGCAGTTCTTC. It translates to CASSLGHVRDEQFF.

This clone was seen once. The rearrangement links TRBV7-9 to TRBJ2-7, with D tentatively TRBD2 (5 bases). Germline V gene sequence: CDR1 SEHNR, CDR2 FQNEAQ (reference sequence). Trimming took 5 bases from V and 2 from J, leaving 19 bases between them. The CDR3 is 16 residues long. The CDR3: CASSRLDGEAPYEQYF. The CDR3 region has the DNA TGTGCCAGCAGCCGCTTGGACGGGGAAGCACCCTACGAGCAGTACTTC.

The V call is TRBV14, the J call TRBJ2-5; D is possibly TRBD1 (6 bases). Germline-derived CDR1 and CDR2 are SGHDN and FVKESK. This CDR3 is built from 13 residues. V was cut by 3 bases and J by 5 bases, with 10 bases left in between. Here the CDR3 DNA reads TGTGCCAGCAGCCAGGGGGCACGGGAGACCCAGTACTTC. This translates into CASSQGARETQYF.

The sample holds a few counts of this clone. This chain uses TRBV4-3 with TRBJ1-4, with TRBD1 matching over 8 bases. The junction had 14 bases not matched to a gene; V was cut back by 4 bases and J by 4 bases. CDR3 length: 18 residues. Germline V lookup: CDR1 LGHNA, CDR2 YSLEER. CDR3 region: CASSPREAGGLGNEKLFF. The DNA for the CDR3 is TGCGCCAGCAGCCCTCGGGAGGCAGGGGGCTTAGGTAATGAAAAACTGTTTTTT.